Listed below are T cell receptor beta chains from one sample, sequenced in a study of blood T cell repertoires in COVID-19. Generated by immunoSEQ multiplex PCR, the TCRdb table keeps only in-frame clones and is missing some. The table includes under 150,000 clones, about 85% detected once. Sequencing was done on a sample of peripheral blood. These receptors all stem from a human donor in a cohort sampled during active COVID-19. Both conserved end residues are part of each CDR3. A D gene is named only where the DNA matches it firmly. Some rows mark clone size as missing; the rest say once, few, many or name a class of expanded clone.

clone size | CDR3 length | D gene | J gene | V gene | CDR3 DNA | CDR3 protein
- | 14 | - | TRBJ2-1 | TRBV19 | TGTGCCAGTAGTATTTACGGGGATTTCAATGAGCAGTTCTTC | CASSIYGDFNEQFF
- | 14 | TRBD1 | TRBJ1-2 | TRBV5-1 | TGCGCCAGCAGCTTGTATCAGGGGGCAGGAGGCTACACCTTC | CASSLYQGAGGYTF
- | 17 | TRBD1 | TRBJ1-1 | TRBV5-1 | TGCGCCAGCAGCTCCGGGACAGGGAGGGCCATGAACACTGAAGCTTTCTTT | CASSSGTGRAMNTEAFF
- | 13 | - | TRBJ2-7 | TRBV30 | TGTGCCTGTACCAGGACAACCTCCTACGAGCAGTACTTC | CACTRTTSYEQYF
- | 16 | TRBD1 | TRBJ1-4 | TRBV3-1/TRBV3-2 | TGTGCCAGCAGCCAAGTCGCCGGACAGGGAAATGAAAAACTGTTTTTT | CASSQVAGQGNEKLFF
- | 15 | - | TRBJ1-1 | TRBV10-3 | TGTGCCATCAGTGAACCAGTTACTAGGAAGACTGAAGCTTTCTTT | CAISEPVTRKTEAFF
- | 14 | - | TRBJ1-5 | TRBV15 | TGTGCCACCAGCAGAGGGACACCAAATCAGCCCCAGCATTTT | CATSRGTPNQPQHF
- | 14 | - | TRBJ2-2 | TRBV3-1/TRBV3-2 | TGTGCCAGCAGCCCGACAGGCGACACCGGGGAGCTGTTTTTT | CASSPTGDTGELFF
few | 12 | - | TRBJ1-3 | TRBV2 | TGTGCCAGCGCCGGGGGTCGGGACACCATATATTTT | CASAGGRDTIYF
- | 16 | TRBD2 | TRBJ2-3 | TRBV11-2 | TGTGCCAGCAGCTTAGTCGCTAGCGGGGGGACAGATACGCAGTATTTT | CASSLVASGGTDTQYF
- | 14 | - | TRBJ1-2 | TRBV5-3 | TGTGCCAGAAGCTTGGTCAAATCTAACTATGGCTACACCTTC | CARSLVKSNYGYTF
- | 15 | TRBD1 | TRBJ2-2 | TRBV5-1 | TGCGCCAGCCGCCAGGGGACAGGGATATCCGGGGAGCTGTTTTTT | CASRQGTGISGELFF
- | 14 | TRBD2 | TRBJ2-1 | TRBV5-8 | TGTGCCAGCAGACCCGGGACTAGCGCAATTCGGCAGTTCTTC | CASRPGTSAIRQFF
- | 13 | TRBD1 | TRBJ1-1 | TRBV19 | TGTGCCACCGGGGACAGCTCGTGGACTGAAGCTTTCTTT | CATGDSSWTEAFF
- | 14 | TRBD1 | TRBJ2-3 | TRBV5-1 | TGCGCCAGCAGCCCCGGGACAGGGGGAGATACGCAGTATTTT | CASSPGTGGDTQYF
- | 14 | - | TRBJ2-3 | TRBV6-2/TRBV6-3 | TGTGCCAGCAGTAAGGGGGAACACACAGATACGCAGTATTTT | CASSKGEHTDTQYF
- | 15 | TRBD2 | TRBJ2-3 | TRBV28 | TGTGCCAGCTTCGGTTTTGCGGGAGGCACAGATACGCAGTATTTT | CASFGFAGGTDTQYF
- | 16 | TRBD2 | TRBJ2-1 | TRBV3-1/TRBV3-2 | TGTGCCAGCAGCCAATGGGGACTAGCGGGGCAGAATGAGCAGTTCTTC | CASSQWGLAGQNEQFF
- | 13 | - | TRBJ1-2 | TRBV5-5 | TGTGCCAGCAGTTCCGCAGGGGACTATGGCTACACCTTC | CASSSAGDYGYTF
- | 15 | - | TRBJ1-2 | TRBV3-1/TRBV3-2 | TGTGCCAGCAGCCAAGCGACGGGTTCTAACTATGGCTACACCTTC | CASSQATGSNYGYTF
- | 14 | TRBD1 | TRBJ1-2 | TRBV6-2/TRBV6-3 | TGTGCCAGCAGCGTGGACAGGGCGGCCTATGGCTACACCTTC | CASSVDRAAYGYTF
once | 15 | - | TRBJ1-5 | TRBV2 | TGTGCCAGCAGTGGGCCGACAGGTGGGGATCAGCCCCAGCATTTT | CASSGPTGGDQPQHF
- | 18 | TRBD1 | TRBJ1-2 | TRBV10-1 | TGCGCCAGCAGTGATCCCCCGGGACAGTGTCCCCCCCTTAGTGGCTACACCTTC | CASSDPPGQCPPLSGYTF
- | 15 | TRBD1 | TRBJ1-3 | TRBV9 | TGTGCCAGCAGCGTCGGGACAGGGGTCGGAAACACCATATATTTT | CASSVGTGVGNTIYF
- | 16 | TRBD1 | TRBJ1-3 | TRBV6-2/TRBV6-3 | TGTGCCAGCAGTCGAACGACAGGGGCGGCCCAAGGCACCATATATTTT | CASSRTTGAAQGTIYF
- | 16 | TRBD1 | TRBJ2-3 | TRBV5-6 | TGTGCCAGCAGCTCAATACCGGGACAGGGACCAGATACGCAGTATTTT | CASSSIPGQGPDTQYF
once | 15 | - | TRBJ2-3 | TRBV5-6 | TGTGCCAGCAGACCTACTCCTACTAGCACAGATACGCAGTATTTT | CASRPTPTSTDTQYF
- | 13 | TRBD2 | TRBJ2-3 | TRBV19 | TGTGCCAGCCAACTAGCGGGAGTTGATACGCAGTATTTT | CASQLAGVDTQYF
- | 15 | - | TRBJ2-2 | TRBV7-8 | TGTGCCAGCAGCTCCGATGAGAGTCTCACCGGGGAGCTGTTTTTT | CASSSDESLTGELFF
- | 14 | - | TRBJ1-3 | TRBV11-3 | TGTGCCAGCAGCTCCAGGGATTCGGGAAACACCATATATTTT | CASSSRDSGNTIYF
- | 12 | TRBD1 | TRBJ1-2 | TRBV29-1 | TGCAGCGTTAGACAGGGTAACTATGGCTACACCTTC | CSVRQGNYGYTF
- | 15 | TRBD1 | TRBJ1-5 | TRBV6-5 | TGTGCCAGCAGTCGCGACAGGGCGCGGGATCAGCCCCAGCATTTT | CASSRDRARDQPQHF
- | 18 | TRBD2 | TRBJ2-3 | TRBV15 | TGTGCCACCAGGCCAAAAAGGACTAGCGGGGATCCGGGAGATACGCAGTATTTT | CATRPKRTSGDPGDTQYF
once | 15 | - | TRBJ2-3 | TRBV5-6 | TGTGCCAGCAGCCGGATGGGAGCAGGCACAGATACGCAGTATTTT | CASSRMGAGTDTQYF
- | 13 | - | TRBJ1-3 | TRBV19 | TGTGCCAGTAGTTATAGCCCTGGAAACACCATATATTTT | CASSYSPGNTIYF
- | 14 | - | TRBJ1-6 | TRBV6-5 | TGTGCCAGCACCTGGACAACCTATAATTCACCCCTCCACTTT | CASTWTTYNSPLHF
- | 14 | TRBD1 | TRBJ2-3 | TRBV9 | TGTGCCAGCAGTAGACAGGGGGCGGCAGATACGCAGTATTTT | CASSRQGAADTQYF
once | 18 | - | TRBJ1-6 | TRBV7-9 | TGTGCCAGCAGCTCCATTTCACAGGGTATCACTAATAATTCACCCCTCCACTTT | CASSSISQGITNNSPLHF
few | 15 | - | TRBJ2-3 | TRBV6-5 | TGTGCCAGCAGTTACGGCCGGGGGTCGACAGATACGCAGTATTTT | CASSYGRGSTDTQYF